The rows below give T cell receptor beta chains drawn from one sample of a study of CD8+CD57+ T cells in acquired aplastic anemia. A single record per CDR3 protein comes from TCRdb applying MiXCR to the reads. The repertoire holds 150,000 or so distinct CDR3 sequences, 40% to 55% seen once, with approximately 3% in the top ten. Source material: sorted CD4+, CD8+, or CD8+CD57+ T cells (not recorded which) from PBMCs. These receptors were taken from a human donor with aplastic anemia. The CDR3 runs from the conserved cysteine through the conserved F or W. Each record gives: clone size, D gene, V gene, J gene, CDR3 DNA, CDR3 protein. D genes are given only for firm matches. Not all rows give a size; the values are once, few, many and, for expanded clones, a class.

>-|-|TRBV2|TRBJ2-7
TGTGCCAGAACACGACTTGGGGGCGGAACCTACGAGCAGTACTTC
CARTRLGGGTYEQYF
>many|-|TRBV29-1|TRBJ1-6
TGCAGCGTCCAAGTGGAGGGGTTAGGGTCACCCCTCCACTTT
CSVQVEGLGSPLHF
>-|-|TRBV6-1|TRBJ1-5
TGTGCCAGCAGCCGACGGTACAATCAGCCCCAGCATTTT
CASSRRYNQPQHF
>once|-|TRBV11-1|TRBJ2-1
TGTGCCAGCAGCTTATTCTCAGGATCCTACAATGAGCAGTTCTTC
CASSLFSGSYNEQFF
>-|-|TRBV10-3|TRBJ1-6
TGTGCCACAGAAGACCGTCTCTATAATTCACCCCTCCACTTT
CATEDRLYNSPLHF
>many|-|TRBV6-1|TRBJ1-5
TGTGCCAGCATGCCAGCGAGTGTTCTTAGCAATCAGCCCCAGCATTTT
CASMPASVLSNQPQHF
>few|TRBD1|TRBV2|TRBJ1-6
TGTGCCAGCAGTACTCAACAGGGGTCTTCACCCCTCCACTTT
CASSTQQGSSPLHF
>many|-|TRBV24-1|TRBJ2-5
TGTGCCACCAGTGACCCGACAGCTCCAGAGACCCAGTACTTC
CATSDPTAPETQYF
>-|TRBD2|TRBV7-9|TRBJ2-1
TGTGCCAGCAGTCGGGGGGGCAACAATGAGCAGTTCTTC
CASSRGGNNEQFF
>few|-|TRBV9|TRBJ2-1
TGTGCCAGCAGCTCCCGGACTCGGGAAGGTGAGCAGTTCTTC
CASSSRTREGEQFF
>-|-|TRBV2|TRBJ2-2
TGTGCCAGCAGTGGTCGAGGGGGGAACACCGGGGAGCTGTTTTTT
CASSGRGGNTGELFF
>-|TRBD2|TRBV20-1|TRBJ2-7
TGCAGTGCTAGAGAGGTAGCGGGAGCTACCTCCTACGAGCAGTACTTC
CSAREVAGATSYEQYF
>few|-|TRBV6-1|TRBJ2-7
TGTGCCAGCAGTCTCAGTCATGACAGCTCCTACAAGCAGTACTTC
CASSLSHDSSYKQYF
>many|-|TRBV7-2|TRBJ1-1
TGTGCCAGCAGCTTAGGTGGAGGGAACACTGAAGCTTTCTTT
CASSLGGGNTEAFF
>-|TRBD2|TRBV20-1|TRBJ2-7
TGCAGTGCTTTACTAGCGGGAGACGAGCAGTACTTC
CSALLAGDEQYF
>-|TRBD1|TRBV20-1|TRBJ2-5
TGCAGTGCGATGACCGGGACAGGGCGAGGGAAGACCCAGTACTTC
CSAMTGTGRGKTQYF
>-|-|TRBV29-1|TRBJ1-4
TGCAGCGTTGTATCGGGTGGTGAAAAACTGTTTTTT
CSVVSGGEKLFF
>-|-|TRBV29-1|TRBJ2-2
TGCAGCGTTGTCTCCAGGGGAAGTACCGGGGAGCTGTTTTTT
CSVVSRGSTGELFF
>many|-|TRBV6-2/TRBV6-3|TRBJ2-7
TGTGCCAGCGTAACACTGGGGGGTTACGAGCAGTACTTC
CASVTLGGYEQYF
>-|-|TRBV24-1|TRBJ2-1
TGTGCCACCAGTGATTTAGCCCGGAGCTCCTACAATGAGCAGTTCTTC
CATSDLARSSYNEQFF
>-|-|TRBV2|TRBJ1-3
TGTGCCACCAGCGTTGCGGAAAGGGAGGTCGGAAACACCATATATTTT
CATSVAEREVGNTIYF
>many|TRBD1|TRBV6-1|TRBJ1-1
TGTGCCAGCGGACAGGGCACTGAAGCTTTCTTT
CASGQGTEAFF
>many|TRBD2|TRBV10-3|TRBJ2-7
TGTGCCATCACTAGCGGACTCTCCTACGAGCAGTACTTC
CAITSGLSYEQYF
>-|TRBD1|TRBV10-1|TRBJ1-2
TGCGCCGTCGACAGGGGTCCCTATGGCTACACCTTC
CAVDRGPYGYTF
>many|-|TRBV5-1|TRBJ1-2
TGCGCCAGCAGCTTGGGGGACCTCATTAACTATGGCTACACCTTC
CASSLGDLINYGYTF
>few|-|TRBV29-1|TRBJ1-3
TGCAGCGTTGAAGCAGGGAACTCTGGAAACACCATATATTTT
CSVEAGNSGNTIYF
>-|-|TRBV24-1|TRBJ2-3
TGTGCCACCAGTGCCTCGGAGGGTGGAAAGCGGTATTTT
CATSASEGGKRYF
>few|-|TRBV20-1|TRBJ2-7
TGCAGTGCTAGCTCCGCGGGGTTAGGCGACGAGCAGTACTTC
CSASSAGLGDEQYF
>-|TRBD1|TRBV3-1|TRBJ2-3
TGTGCCAGCAGCCGAGCGGGACAGGGGGCTAGAGATACGCAGTATTTT
CASSRAGQGARDTQYF
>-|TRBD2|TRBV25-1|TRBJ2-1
TGTGCCAGCAGTGGAGCCGGGACTAGCGGGGTTAGTGAGCAGTTCTTC
CASSGAGTSGVSEQFF
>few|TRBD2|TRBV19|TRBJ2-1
TGTGCCAGTAGATTTAGCGGGACGTCCTACAATGAGCAGTTCTTC
CASRFSGTSYNEQFF
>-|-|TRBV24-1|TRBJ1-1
TGTGCCACCAGTGATAGCGGAAACACTGAAGCTTTCTTT
CATSDSGNTEAFF
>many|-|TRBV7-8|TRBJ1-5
TGTGCCAGCAGCGAGGGCAAACTTAGCAATCAGCCCCAGCATTTT
CASSEGKLSNQPQHF
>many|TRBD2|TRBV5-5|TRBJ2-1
TGTGCCAGCAGCTTAGCCAGCGGGAGTTACAATGAGCAGTTCTTC
CASSLASGSYNEQFF
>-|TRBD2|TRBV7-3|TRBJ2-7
TGTGCCAGCAGCTTGCTCGGGGGGGCCGGGGAGCAGTACTTC
CASSLLGGAGEQYF
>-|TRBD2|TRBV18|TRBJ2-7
TGTGCCAGCTCACCGGCCTTAGCGGGGGGGCGCGAGCAGTACTTC
CASSPALAGGREQYF
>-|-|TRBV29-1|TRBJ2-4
TGCAGCGTTGAGCCAGGGGAAGGGGACATTCAGTACTTC
CSVEPGEGDIQYF
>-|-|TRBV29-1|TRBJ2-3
TGCAGCGTCACGGAGGGCACAGATACGCAGTATTTT
CSVTEGTDTQYF
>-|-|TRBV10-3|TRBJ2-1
TGTGCCACGACCGGGACCCAGGGCAATGAGCAGTTCTTC
CATTGTQGNEQFF
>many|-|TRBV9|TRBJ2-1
TGTGCCAGCAGCGCCCCCCCGGAGTGGGAGCAGTTCTTC
CASSAPPEWEQFF
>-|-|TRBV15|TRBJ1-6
TGTGCCACCAGCAGCCCCTCTTGGGGCCCCCTCCACTTT
CATSSPSWGPLHF
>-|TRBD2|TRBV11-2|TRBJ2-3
TGTGCCAGCAGCTTAGACGGGAGCGGGAGGGCCGGGTCAGATACGCAGTATTTT
CASSLDGSGRAGSDTQYF
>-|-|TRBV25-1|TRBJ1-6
TGTGCCAGCAGCCCCGTACAGGGAGCATTTTCACCCCTCCACTTT
CASSPVQGAFSPLHF
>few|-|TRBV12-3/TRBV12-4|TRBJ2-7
TGTGCCAGCAGTTTAGCTGGGATTTCCTACGAGCAGTACTTC
CASSLAGISYEQYF
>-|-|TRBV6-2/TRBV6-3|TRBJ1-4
TGTGCCAGCAGTTATACCGGGACATCGCTCGGGACTAATGAAAAACTGTTTTTT
CASSYTGTSLGTNEKLFF
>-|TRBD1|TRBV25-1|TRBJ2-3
TGTGCCAGCAGCCCCTCCCGCTGGGACAGGGAGGGCACAGATACGCAGTATTTT
CASSPSRWDREGTDTQYF
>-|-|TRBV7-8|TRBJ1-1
TGTGCCAGCATCGAGCGGGAAAGGACTGAAGCTTTCTTT
CASIERERTEAFF
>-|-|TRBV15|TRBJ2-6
TGTGCCACCAGCAGAGCGAGAGGGATTGGGGCCAACGTCCTGACTTTC
CATSRARGIGANVLTF
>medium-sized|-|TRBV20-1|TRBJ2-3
TGCAGTGCTAGAAGGCACAGCTCTAGCACAGATACGCAGTATTTT
CSARRHSSSTDTQYF
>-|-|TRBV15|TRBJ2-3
TGTGCCACCAGCAGAGGGACAGAAAGCACAGATACGCAGTATTTT
CATSRGTESTDTQYF
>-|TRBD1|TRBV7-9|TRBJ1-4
TGTGCCAGCAGCTTAGTCACAGGGGGCTCATTGGAACTGTTTTTT
CASSLVTGGSLELFF
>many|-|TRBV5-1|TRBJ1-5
TGCGCCAGCAGCTTGACAGGGCTCAATCAGCCCCAGCATTTT
CASSLTGLNQPQHF
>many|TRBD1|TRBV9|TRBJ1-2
TGTGCCAGCAGCGCGCCCGGGACAGATAACTATGGCTACACCTTC
CASSAPGTDNYGYTF
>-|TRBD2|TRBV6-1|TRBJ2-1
TGTGCCAGCAGTGAAGAAGTGGGAGGGTCTTTCGGGGATGAGCAGTTCTTC
CASSEEVGGSFGDEQFF
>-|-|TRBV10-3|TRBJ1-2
TGTGCCAGTGTTAACAGGGATCGTGGCTACACCTTC
CASVNRDRGYTF
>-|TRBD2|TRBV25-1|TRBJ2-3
TGTGCCAGCAGTGACATACCGGGACTAGGAAGGGATACGCAGTATTTT
CASSDIPGLGRDTQYF
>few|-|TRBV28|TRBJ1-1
TGTGCCAGCAGAGTCAGAGAGACTGAAGCTTTCTTT
CASRVRETEAFF
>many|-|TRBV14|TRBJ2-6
TGTGCCAGCAGCCAAGAAAGATCTGGGGCCAACGTCCTGACTTTC
CASSQERSGANVLTF
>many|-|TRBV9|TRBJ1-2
TGTGCCAGCAGCGTGACAGAGAAGGCTAACTATGGCTACACCTTC
CASSVTEKANYGYTF
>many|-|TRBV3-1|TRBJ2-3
TGTGCCAGCAGGCCCAGGGAACGCGGGGATACGCAGTATTTT
CASRPRERGDTQYF